This T cell receptor (beta chain) comes out of a study of cytomegalovirus exposure and HLA in healthy donors. The overall study: HLA-typed donors were the source of about 85 million unique TCRs, which an early data release held.

In regard to this clone: Its antigen is not identified.

CDR3 length: 14 amino acids. Germline trimming cut 5 bases from V and 9 bases from J; bases unmatched to any gene: 6. CDR1 and CDR2 (germline): SGHTS, YDEGEE. Study-wide points: A likely sequencing artifact accounted for one observed cluster of highly shared sequence variants. The majority of CMV-associated TCR beta chains were reported as apparently HLA-restricted in a later analysis.

13 Jbeta primers and 60 Vbeta primers were used for the PCR. Only in-frame clones appear in the TCRdb table, and some are missing; sequencing was by immunoSEQ multiplex PCR. This repertoire shows some 180,000 clones, 78% found once; its top ten account for approximately 2.9%. The chain links TRBV5-8 to TRBJ1-6; TRBD1 agrees at 9 bases. The sequencing sample was made of PBMCs. The receptor was isolated from a female donor in good health and CMV-seronegative. Here the CDR3 DNA reads TGTGCCAGCAGATCCGGGACAGGGCGTTCACCCCTCCACTTT. Its protein is CASRSGTGRSPLHF.